The rows below give T cell receptor beta chains drawn from one sample of a study of cytomegalovirus exposure and HLA in healthy donors. Generated by immunoSEQ multiplex PCR, the TCRdb table keeps only in-frame clones and is missing some. The sample gives 150,000 to 200,000 clones, more than 65% of which show up once; around 3.6% is in the top ten. What was sequenced was PBMCs. The receptors come from a man aged 40-49 years in good health and CMV-seropositive. Both conserved end residues are part of each CDR3. Each record gives: J gene, V gene, D gene, clone size, CDR3 DNA, CDR3 protein. The D gene is left open where the match is weak. Only some rows state a clone size, as once, few, many or a class for expanded clones.

j_gene: TRBJ2-5
v_gene: TRBV5-1
d_gene: NA
abundance: once
CDR3nt: TGCGCCAGCAGCTTGGACAGGTTGAAAGAGACCCAGTACTTC
CDR3aa: CASSLDRLKETQYF

j_gene: TRBJ1-6
v_gene: TRBV2
d_gene: TRBD1
abundance: NA
CDR3nt: TGTGCCAGCAGTGTGGACAGGGGAAATTCACCCCTCCACTTT
CDR3aa: CASSVDRGNSPLHF

j_gene: TRBJ2-1
v_gene: TRBV6-6
d_gene: NA
abundance: NA
CDR3nt: TGTGCCAGCAGCCAGGGTAGCTCCTACAATGAGCAGTTCTTC
CDR3aa: CASSQGSSYNEQFF

j_gene: TRBJ1-1
v_gene: TRBV6-1
d_gene: NA
abundance: NA
CDR3nt: TGTGCCAGCAGTACCGTCAAACAGGGAGACGCTTTCTTT
CDR3aa: CASSTVKQGDAFF

j_gene: TRBJ2-5
v_gene: TRBV7-8
d_gene: TRBD2
abundance: NA
CDR3nt: TGTGCCAGCAGCTTAGCGAAGACTAGCGGGGGGTGGGGTGAGACCCAGTACTTC
CDR3aa: CASSLAKTSGGWGETQYF

j_gene: TRBJ2-3
v_gene: TRBV9
d_gene: NA
abundance: NA
CDR3nt: TGTGCCAGCAGCGTAGACGGGACTGTAACTGATACGCAGTATTTT
CDR3aa: CASSVDGTVTDTQYF

j_gene: TRBJ2-7
v_gene: TRBV6-6
d_gene: NA
abundance: NA
CDR3nt: TGTGCCAGCAGCCGACTACCAGGAACCTACGAGCAGTACTTC
CDR3aa: CASSRLPGTYEQYF

j_gene: TRBJ1-2
v_gene: TRBV10-3
d_gene: NA
abundance: NA
CDR3nt: TGTGCCATCAGTGAGGAGGGAAACTATGGCTACACCTTC
CDR3aa: CAISEEGNYGYTF

j_gene: TRBJ1-2
v_gene: TRBV19
d_gene: NA
abundance: NA
CDR3nt: TGTGCCAGTAGTATGAATCTACTCTTCTATGGCTACACCTTC
CDR3aa: CASSMNLLFYGYTF

j_gene: TRBJ2-1
v_gene: TRBV7-2
d_gene: TRBD2
abundance: NA
CDR3nt: TGTGCCAGCAGCTTAGTGGGACTAGCGGGACGAGTAGGAAATGAGCAGTTCTTC
CDR3aa: CASSLVGLAGRVGNEQFF

j_gene: TRBJ2-1
v_gene: TRBV13
d_gene: TRBD1
abundance: NA
CDR3nt: TGTGCCAGCAGCTTCTGGGACAGGGAAAACAATGAGCAGTTCTTC
CDR3aa: CASSFWDRENNEQFF

j_gene: TRBJ2-3
v_gene: TRBV5-1
d_gene: TRBD2
abundance: NA
CDR3nt: TGCGCCAGCAGCTCAGCACTAGCGGGAGCAGATACGCAGTATTTT
CDR3aa: CASSSALAGADTQYF

j_gene: TRBJ2-1
v_gene: TRBV11-2
d_gene: NA
abundance: NA
CDR3nt: TGTGCCAGCAGCGAAGCCCTAGAGCAGTTCTTC
CDR3aa: CASSEALEQFF

j_gene: TRBJ2-3
v_gene: TRBV5-1
d_gene: TRBD2
abundance: once
CDR3nt: TGCGCCAGCAGCTTGGTGGTTTTTACTGGGCGGGAGGGCCTATCAGATACGCAGTATTTT
CDR3aa: CASSLVVFTGREGLSDTQYF

j_gene: TRBJ2-3
v_gene: TRBV10-3
d_gene: NA
abundance: NA
CDR3nt: TGTGCCATCGGTGTCCCCGGGACAGATACGCAGTATTTT
CDR3aa: CAIGVPGTDTQYF

j_gene: TRBJ2-1
v_gene: TRBV11-1
d_gene: TRBD2
abundance: NA
CDR3nt: TGTGCCAGCAGCTTAAGTGTAGCGGGAGATAATGAGCAGTTCTTC
CDR3aa: CASSLSVAGDNEQFF

j_gene: TRBJ2-1
v_gene: TRBV27
d_gene: NA
abundance: NA
CDR3nt: TGTGCCAGCAGTTTATGGAGCGGTTTCAATGAGCAGTTCTTC
CDR3aa: CASSLWSGFNEQFF

j_gene: TRBJ2-3
v_gene: TRBV5-1
d_gene: TRBD1
abundance: NA
CDR3nt: TGCGCCAGCAGCCCCGCAAGGGACAGGGTGATGGCAGATACGCAGTATTTT
CDR3aa: CASSPARDRVMADTQYF

j_gene: TRBJ2-1
v_gene: TRBV5-1
d_gene: TRBD2
abundance: NA
CDR3nt: TGCGCCAGCAGCTTGGGGGGAGGCGGGGGGGACAATGAGCAGTTCTTC
CDR3aa: CASSLGGGGGDNEQFF

j_gene: TRBJ1-1
v_gene: TRBV28
d_gene: NA
abundance: NA
CDR3nt: TGTGCCAGCAGCCCCGACAGGAGAAGAACTGAAGCTTTCTTT
CDR3aa: CASSPDRRRTEAFF

j_gene: TRBJ1-1
v_gene: TRBV5-1
d_gene: NA
abundance: NA
CDR3nt: TGCGCCAGCAGCTTGGGGTGGGGCGAGAACACTGAAGCTTTCTTT
CDR3aa: CASSLGWGENTEAFF

j_gene: TRBJ2-1
v_gene: TRBV10-3
d_gene: TRBD2
abundance: NA
CDR3nt: TGTGCCGGCAATAGCGGGGGTGATGAGCAGTTCTTC
CDR3aa: CAGNSGGDEQFF

j_gene: TRBJ2-7
v_gene: TRBV14
d_gene: NA
abundance: NA
CDR3nt: TGTGCCAGCAGCGGTACGAGGGTCCACGAGCAGTACTTC
CDR3aa: CASSGTRVHEQYF

j_gene: TRBJ2-2
v_gene: TRBV6-1
d_gene: NA
abundance: NA
CDR3nt: TGTGCCAGCAGTGAAGCGCTTACTGAGCCGTCCGGGGAGCTGTTTTTT
CDR3aa: CASSEALTEPSGELFF

j_gene: TRBJ2-2
v_gene: TRBV18
d_gene: NA
abundance: NA
CDR3nt: TGTGCCAGCTCACCACTGTCACAGAACACCGGGGAGCTGTTTTTT
CDR3aa: CASSPLSQNTGELFF

j_gene: TRBJ2-7
v_gene: TRBV6-6
d_gene: TRBD1
abundance: once
CDR3nt: TGTGCCAGCACGGGCTCTGGACAGGGGTCCTACGAGCAGTACTTC
CDR3aa: CASTGSGQGSYEQYF

j_gene: TRBJ2-7
v_gene: TRBV6-6
d_gene: TRBD2
abundance: NA
CDR3nt: TGTGCCAGCAGGCCCGGGACTAGCGGGTACGAGCAGTACTTC
CDR3aa: CASRPGTSGYEQYF

j_gene: TRBJ2-7
v_gene: TRBV30
d_gene: NA
abundance: NA
CDR3nt: TGTGCTTGGGACACTTCCTACGAGCAGTACTTC
CDR3aa: CAWDTSYEQYF

j_gene: TRBJ2-2
v_gene: TRBV5-6
d_gene: TRBD2
abundance: NA
CDR3nt: TGTGCCAGCAGCCTGACTAGCGGGGGTAACACCGGGGAGCTGTTTTTT
CDR3aa: CASSLTSGGNTGELFF

j_gene: TRBJ1-4
v_gene: TRBV7-4
d_gene: TRBD1
abundance: NA
CDR3nt: TGTGCCAGCAGCTTGGGGGGACAGCTAAGAAGGAAACTGTTTTTT
CDR3aa: CASSLGGQLRRKLFF